A single sample gave rise to the 20 T cell receptor beta chains below, sequenced in a study of blood T cell repertoires in COVID-19. Only in-frame clones appear in the TCRdb table, and some are missing; sequencing was by immunoSEQ multiplex PCR. The table shows 300,000 to 350,000 clones, with about 90% occurring only once. The sample comprised PBMCs or T cells enriched from blood (not recorded which). These TCRs come from a woman younger than 45 who had recovered from COVID-19.

The chain links TRBV19 to TRBJ1-1, with a possible D match to TRBD1 (5 bases). Germline values: CDR1 LNHDA, CDR2 SQIVND (reference sequence). Deletions cut 5 bases from V and 7 bases from J, with 20 bases between. CDR3 length: 15 amino acids. CDR3 nucleotides: TGTGCCAGTAGTCAACCTGGGGGGAAGCTCGGTGAAGCTTTCTTT. Residues: CASSQPGGKLGEAFF.

The CDR3 coding sequence is TGCGCCAGCAGAAGAGCAGGGTCACGAGAGACCCAGTACTTC. It is translated as CASRRAGSRETQYF. The V call is TRBV5-1, the J call TRBJ2-5; D might be TRBD1 (5 bases). Trimming cost V 5 bases and J 4 bases, with 15 bases left between them. Germline V gene lookup returns CDR1 SGHRS and CDR2 YFSETQ. There are 14 residues in the CDR3.

The rearrangement joins TRBV2 to TRBJ2-3, with D perhaps TRBD2 (5 bases). The germline V and J ends were trimmed by 7 bases and 1 base, with 9 bases remaining between them. The V gene's germline CDR1 is SNHLY and CDR2 FYNNEI. The CDR3 spans 13 residues. Written as DNA, the CDR3 is TGTGCCAGCAAACCGAGGGGCACAGATACGCAGTATTTT. Its translation: CASKPRGTDTQYF. Full variable domain (remainder filled in from reference TRBV2 and TRBJ2-3): EPEVTQTPSHQVTQMGQEVILRCVPISNHLYFYWYRQILGQKVEFLVSFYNNEISEKSEIFDDQFSVERPDGSNFTLKIRSTKLEDSAMYFCASKPRGTDTQYFGPGTRLTVL.

This chain joins TRBV7-9 and TRBJ1-3; the match to TRBD1 covers 8 bases. The length of the CDR3 is 18 residues. Germline V gene sequence: CDR1 SEHNR, CDR2 FQNEAQ (reference sequence). The junction had 12 bases not matched to a gene; V was cut back by 5 bases and J by 0 bases. The DNA of the CDR3 is TGTGCCAGCAGCGGATTCAGGGGGCTGGGCTCCTCTGGAAACACCATATATTTT. It translates to CASSGFRGLGSSGNTIYF.

V usage is TRBV6-4 and J usage is TRBJ2-7; 8 nucleotides agree with TRBD1. The CDR3 contains 15 residues. The V and J ends lost 2 bases and 6 bases, in that order; junction bases with no gene match: 9. Germline V gene data show CDR1 as MRHNA and CDR2 as SNTAGT. The CDR3, as DNA: TGTGCCAGCAGTGACCACGCCGGGACAGGCGCCGAGCAGTACTTC. Translated: CASSDHAGTGAEQYF.

Regarding this clone: Distinct nucleotide sequences in the sample also encode this CDR3. V and J are TRBV3-1 (or the pseudogene TRBV3-2) and TRBJ1-2; perhaps TRBD1 as D (5 bases). The germline V gene encodes CDR1 LGHDT and CDR2 YNNKEL (reference sequence). Trimming stripped 4 bases from V and 4 bases from J, with 13 bases between. The CDR3 length is 14 residues. The CDR3: CASSLARAGYGYTF. The CDR3 DNA reads TGTGCCAGCAGCCTGGCCAGGGCAGGCTATGGCTACACCTTC.

This sequence joins TRBV5-4 and TRBJ1-1; D remains unclear. The CDR3 consists of 15 residues. The V gene's germline CDR1 is SGHNT and CDR2 YYREEE (reference sequence). Between the trimmed V and J ends, which lost 5 bases and 3 bases, there was a span of 17 bases. The chain's CDR3 is CASRFRGGSDTEAFF. In nucleotides, the CDR3 is TGTGCCAGCAGGTTCAGAGGTGGTTCGGACACTGAAGCTTTCTTT.

This clone came up a few times. This chain joins TRBV10-2 and TRBJ1-5; 7 bases are a match to TRBD1. The CDR3 has 14 residues. Germline loops: CDR1 WSHSY, CDR2 SAAADI. J was trimmed by 5 bases and V by 6 bases; bases with no gene match: 7. CDR3 in DNA: TGCGCCAGCAGGCCCGACAGGGACCATCAGCCCCAGCATTTT. Protein sequence: CASRPDRDHQPQHF.

V gene TRBV9 combines with J gene TRBJ2-1; 8 positions match TRBD2. This CDR3 region has 15 residues. Germline CDR1 SGDLS, CDR2 YYNGEE. V gave up 3 bases and J gave up 2 bases; unmatched junction bases: 4. The DNA of the CDR3 is TGTGCCAGCAGCGCAGTTAGCGGGACCTACAATGAGCAGTTCTTC. Its protein product is CASSAVSGTYNEQFF.

V usage is TRBV30 and J usage is TRBJ1-2; possibly TRBD1 for D (5 bases). Germline CDR1 is GTSNPN and CDR2 is SVGIG (reference sequence). The CDR3 is made up of 15 amino acids. The CDR3 reads CATSTGLSTGHGYTF. The DNA of the CDR3 is TGTGCTACCTCGACGGGACTCTCGACGGGACATGGCTACACCTTC.

The rearrangement links TRBV5-4 to TRBJ1-4; the D gene is possibly TRBD1 (5 bases). Trimming took 3 bases from V and 3 from J, leaving 15 bases between them. Germline-derived CDR1 and CDR2 are SGHNT and YYREEE (reference sequence). This CDR3 spans 16 amino acids. The CDR3 DNA sequence: TGTGCCAGCAGCTCCGGCGGTGGGGGGGCTAATGAAAAACTGTTTTTT. Translating it yields CASSSGGGGANEKLFF.

The chain combines TRBV11-2 with TRBJ2-5, with 7 nucleotides matching TRBD2. Trimming removed 3 bases from V and 5 bases from J; junction bases left unmatched: 12. This CDR3 is built from 16 residues. Looked up from germline, CDR1 is SGHAT and CDR2 is FQNNGV. For the CDR3, the DNA is TGTGCCAGCAGCTTTAGGAAGACTAGCTACGGGGAGACCCAGTACTTC. It is translated as CASSFRKTSYGETQYF.

This chain links TRBV6-5 with TRBJ1-2, with D hard to call. Trimming removed 6 bases at V and 5 bases at J, with 19 bases between. CDR3 length: 15 residues. Germline-derived CDR1 and CDR2 are MNHEY and SVGAGI. Here the CDR3 DNA reads TGTGCCAGCAGAATGGCCCAGTCGTGGTCGTATGGCTACACCTTC. Amino acid sequence: CASRMAQSWSYGYTF.

This chain links TRBV7-9 with TRBJ2-7, with 15 bases aligning to TRBD2. CDR1 and CDR2 (germline): SEHNR, FQNEAQ (reference sequence). The CDR3 covers 18 residues. J was trimmed by 4 bases and V by 4 bases; bases with no gene match: 11. The CDR3 nucleotides read TGTGCCAGCAGCTCCAGGACTAGCGGGGGGGCTGGTTGGTACGAGCAGTACTTC. This encodes CASSSRTSGGAGWYEQYF.

The chain recombines TRBV12-2 with TRBJ2-3; TRBD1 is the table's D call and was not checked against the DNA. TRBV12-2 is a pseudogene locus. The CDR3 is 15 amino acids. The DNA of the CDR3 is TGTGCAAGTCGCTTAGACAGGGGAGTTACAGATACGCAGTATTTT. Translated, it gives CASRLDRGVTDTQYF.

The chain uses TRBV30 and TRBJ1-6; TRBD1 matches 7 bases. Germline V lookup: CDR1 GTSNPN, CDR2 SVGIG (reference sequence). This CDR3 is built from 13 residues. V was clipped by 7 bases and J by 5 bases; unmatched bases: 5. CDR3 amino acids: CALQGQHNSPLHF. The CDR3 region has the DNA TGTGCCTTACAGGGACAGCATAATTCACCCCTCCACTTT.

This rearrangement joins TRBV12-3 or TRBV12-4 to TRBJ2-7, with 9 bases identical to TRBD1. J lost 2 bases, V lost 6 bases, and 2 bases had no gene match. The CDR3 loop spans 13 amino acids. For the CDR3, the DNA is TGTGCCAGCAGCGGGGACAGGGCCTACGAGCAGTACTTC. As protein: CASSGDRAYEQYF.

This clone was found a few times. The rearrangement uses TRBV14 and TRBJ2-7, with TRBD1 matching 7 bases. Germline-derived CDR1 and CDR2 are SGHDN and FVKESK. This CDR3 comprises 15 residues. V lost 4 bases to trimming and J lost 0 bases; unmatched junction nucleotides: 6. CDR3 DNA: TGTGCCAGCAGCCCGCGACAGGGATCCTCCTACGAGCAGTACTTC. This translates into CASSPRQGSSYEQYF. The variable domain in full, with the rest retrieved from reference TRBV14 and TRBJ2-7, is EAGVTQFPSHSVIEKGQTVTLRCDPISGHDNLYWYRRVMGKEIKFLLHFVKESKQDESGMPNNRFLAERTGGTYSTLKVQPAELEDSGVYFCASSPRQGSSYEQYFGPGTRLTVT.

The rearrangement uses TRBV10-2 and TRBJ2-1, with 7 bases lining up with TRBD2. V was pared by 6 bases and J by 5 bases, with 7 bases of the junction left unmatched. The CDR3 runs to 14 residues. Germline-derived CDR1 and CDR2 are WSHSY and SAAADI. This CDR3 is CASRTSGANNEQFF. CDR3 coding DNA: TGCGCCAGCAGGACAAGCGGGGCCAACAATGAGCAGTTCTTC.

The J gene is TRBJ2-5, the V gene TRBV10-3; 8 bases fit TRBD2. The CDR3 has 15 residues. Losses at the gene ends were 4 bases for V and 3 bases for J; bases not matched to a gene: 7. Per germline, CDR1 ENHRY and CDR2 SYGVKD. The DNA for the CDR3 is TGTGCCATCAGTGTGACCGGGACTAGGGAAGAGACCCAGTACTTC. Its translation: CAISVTGTREETQYF.